The T cell receptor beta chain described here comes from a study of T cell responses to AZD1222 COVID-19 vaccine. Measured with immunoSEQ multiplex PCR; TCRdb has only the in-frame clones, and not every one. The sample yields 95,000 to 100,000 clones, about 90% seen once. This CDR3 contains 15 residues. Trimming at V came to 6 bases and at J to 1 base, leaving 4 bases not matched to a gene. Germline lookup yields CDR1 SNHLY and CDR2 FYNNEI. The sample here was peripheral blood, taken on day 0 of AZD1222 vaccination. V is TRBV2 and J is TRBJ2-5, with 11 bases lining up with TRBD2. This TCR derives from an adult in good health. Here the CDR3 DNA reads TGTGCCAGCAGATGGACTAGCGGGCCCCAAGAGACCCAGTACTTC. Its translation: CASRWTSGPQETQYF.